This TCR beta chain was sequenced in a study of cytomegalovirus exposure and HLA in healthy donors. PCR involved 60 Vbeta and 13 Jbeta primers. The repertoire was sequenced with immunoSEQ multiplex PCR; TCRdb's copy has only in-frame clones and lacks some. The table includes roughly 200,000 clones, about nine tenths detected once. Germline V gives CDR1 GTSNPN, CDR2 SVGIG (reference sequence). The CDR3 is 12 residues long. V shed 5 bases and J shed 12 bases, with 20 bases lying between them. The chain couples TRBV30 to TRBJ2-7, with a weak D call TRBD2 (6 bases). Input material: PBMCs. This TCR derives from a boy aged 2-15 years in good health and CMV-seronegative. The CDR3 sequence: CAWDKGPGLPYF. The CDR3 coding sequence is TGTGCCTGGGATAAAGGGCCGGGACTCCCGTACTTC.